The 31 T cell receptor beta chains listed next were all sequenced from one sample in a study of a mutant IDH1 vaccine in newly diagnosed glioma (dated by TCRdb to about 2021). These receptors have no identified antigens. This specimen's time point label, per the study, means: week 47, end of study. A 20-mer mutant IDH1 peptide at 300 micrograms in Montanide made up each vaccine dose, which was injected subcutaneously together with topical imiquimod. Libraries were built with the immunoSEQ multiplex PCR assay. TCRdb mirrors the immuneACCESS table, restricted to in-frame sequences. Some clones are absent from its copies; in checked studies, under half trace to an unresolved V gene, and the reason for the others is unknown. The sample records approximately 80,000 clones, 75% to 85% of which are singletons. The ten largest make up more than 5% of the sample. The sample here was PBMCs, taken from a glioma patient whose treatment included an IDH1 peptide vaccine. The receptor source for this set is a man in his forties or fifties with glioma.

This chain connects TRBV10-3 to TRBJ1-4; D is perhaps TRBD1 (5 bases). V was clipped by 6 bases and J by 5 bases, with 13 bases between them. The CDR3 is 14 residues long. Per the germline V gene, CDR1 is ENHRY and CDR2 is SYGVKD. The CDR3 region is CAISDSSKNEKLFF. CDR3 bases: TGTGCCATCAGCGACAGTTCTAAAAATGAAAAACTGTTTTTT.

CDR3 coding DNA: TGTGCCAGCACGAGAGAAGGCTCTGGGGCCAACGTCCTGACTTTC. Translation gives CASTREGSGANVLTF. The chain couples TRBV27 to TRBJ2-6, with D unclear. Trimming left V 7 bases short and J 0 bases short, with 10 bases between. CDR1 and CDR2 from the germline V gene are MNHEY and SMNVEV (reference sequence). There are 15 residues in the CDR3. Full variable domain (rest looked up from reference TRBV27 and TRBJ2-6): EAQVTQNPRYLITVTGKKLTVTCSQNMNHEYMSWYRQDPGLGLRQIYYSMNVEVTDKGDVPEGYKVSRKEKRNFPLILESPSPNQTSLYFCASTREGSGANVLTFGAGSRLTVL.

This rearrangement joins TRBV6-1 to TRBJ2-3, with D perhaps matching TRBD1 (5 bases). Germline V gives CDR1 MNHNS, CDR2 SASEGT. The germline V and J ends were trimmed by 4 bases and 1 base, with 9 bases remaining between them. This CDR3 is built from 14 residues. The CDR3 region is CASSGQGGTDTQYF. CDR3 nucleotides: TGTGCCAGCAGTGGGCAAGGGGGCACAGATACGCAGTATTTT.

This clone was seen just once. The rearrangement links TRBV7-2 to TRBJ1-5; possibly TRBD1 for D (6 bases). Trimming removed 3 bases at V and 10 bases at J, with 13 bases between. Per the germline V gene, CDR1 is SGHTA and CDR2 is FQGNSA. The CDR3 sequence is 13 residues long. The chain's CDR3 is CASSLGGSRPQHF. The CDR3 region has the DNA TGTGCCAGCAGCTTGGGGGGCTCTCGCCCCCAGCATTTT.

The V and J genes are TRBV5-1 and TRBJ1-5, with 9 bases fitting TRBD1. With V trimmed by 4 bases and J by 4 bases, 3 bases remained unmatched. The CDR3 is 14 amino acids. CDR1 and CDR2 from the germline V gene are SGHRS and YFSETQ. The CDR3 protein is CASSGGTGNQPQHF. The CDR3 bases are TGCGCCAGCAGCGGGGGGACAGGGAATCAGCCCCAGCATTTT. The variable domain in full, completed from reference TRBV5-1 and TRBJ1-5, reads KAGVTQTPRYLIKTRGQQVTLSCSPISGHRSVSWYQQTPGQGLQFLFEYFSETQRNKGNFPGRFSGRQFSNSRSEMNVSTLELGDSALYLCASSGGTGNQPQHFGDGTRLSIL.

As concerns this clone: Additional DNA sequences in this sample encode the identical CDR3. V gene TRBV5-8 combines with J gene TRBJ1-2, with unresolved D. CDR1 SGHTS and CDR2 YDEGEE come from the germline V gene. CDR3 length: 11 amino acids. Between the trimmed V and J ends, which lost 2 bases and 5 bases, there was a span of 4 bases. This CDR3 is CASSFGYGYTF. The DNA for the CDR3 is TGTGCCAGCAGCTTTGGGTATGGCTACACCTTC.

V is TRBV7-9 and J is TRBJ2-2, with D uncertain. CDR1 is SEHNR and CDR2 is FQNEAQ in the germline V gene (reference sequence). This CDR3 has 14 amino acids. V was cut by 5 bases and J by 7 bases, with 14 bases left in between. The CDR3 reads CASSREAVGGELFF. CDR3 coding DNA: TGTGCCAGCAGCCGAGAAGCCGTGGGCGGGGAGCTGTTTTTT. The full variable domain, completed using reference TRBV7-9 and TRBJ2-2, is DTGVSQNPRHKITKRGQNVTFRCDPISEHNRLYWYRQTLGQGPEFLTYFQNEAQLEKSRLLSDRFSAERPKGSFSTLEIQRTEQGDSAMYLCASSREAVGGELFFGEGSRLTVL.

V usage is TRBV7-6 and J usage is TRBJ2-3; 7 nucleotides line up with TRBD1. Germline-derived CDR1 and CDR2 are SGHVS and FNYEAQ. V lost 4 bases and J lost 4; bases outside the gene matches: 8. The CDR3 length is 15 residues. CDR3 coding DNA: TGTGCCAGCAGCTCACCGGGACAGCGACCAGATACGCAGTATTTT. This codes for CASSSPGQRPDTQYF.

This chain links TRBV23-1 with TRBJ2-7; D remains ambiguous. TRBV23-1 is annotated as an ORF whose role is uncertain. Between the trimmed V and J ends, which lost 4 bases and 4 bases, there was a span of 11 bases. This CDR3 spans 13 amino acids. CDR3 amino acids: CASSPGVPYEQYF. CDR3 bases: TGCGCCAGCAGTCCCGGAGTCCCGTACGAGCAGTACTTC.

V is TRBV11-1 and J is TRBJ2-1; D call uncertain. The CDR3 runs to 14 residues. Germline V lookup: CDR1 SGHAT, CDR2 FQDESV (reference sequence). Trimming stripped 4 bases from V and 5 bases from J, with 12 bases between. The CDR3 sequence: CASSSTDVHNEQFF. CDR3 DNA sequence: TGTGCCAGCAGCTCTACGGACGTACACAATGAGCAGTTCTTC.

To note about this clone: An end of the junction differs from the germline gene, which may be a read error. Here the CDR3 reads CASSLGRGSSYEQYF. The CDR3 DNA sequence: TGTGCTAGCAGCTTAGGACGGGGAAGCTCCTACGAGCAGTACTTC. The chain uses TRBV7-7 and TRBJ2-7, with a possible D match to TRBD2 (5 bases). Per the germline V gene, CDR1 is SSHAT and CDR2 is FNYEAQ (reference sequence). The CDR3 spans 15 residues.

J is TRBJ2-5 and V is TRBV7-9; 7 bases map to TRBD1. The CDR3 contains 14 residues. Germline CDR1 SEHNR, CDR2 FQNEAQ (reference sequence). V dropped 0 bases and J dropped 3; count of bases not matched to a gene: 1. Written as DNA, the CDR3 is TGTGCCAGCAGCTTAGCCGGGACAGAAGAGACCCAGTACTTC. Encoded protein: CASSLAGTEETQYF.

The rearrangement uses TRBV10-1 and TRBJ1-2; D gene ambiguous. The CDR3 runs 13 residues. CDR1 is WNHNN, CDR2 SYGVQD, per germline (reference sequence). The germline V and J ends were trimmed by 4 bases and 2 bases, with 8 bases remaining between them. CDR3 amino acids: CASSGGVNYGYTF. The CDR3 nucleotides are TGCGCCAGCAGTGGCGGGGTAAACTATGGCTACACCTTC.

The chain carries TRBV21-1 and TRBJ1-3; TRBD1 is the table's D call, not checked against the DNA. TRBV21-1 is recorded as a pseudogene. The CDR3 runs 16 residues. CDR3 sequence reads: CASSKVGTSSGNTIYF. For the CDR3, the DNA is TGTGCCAGCAGCAAAGTTGGCACCAGCTCTGGAAACACCATATATTTT.

The CDR3 region is CASSPTGLKTQYF. The CDR3 bases are TGCGCCAGCAGCCCGACAGGGCTAAAGACCCAGTACTTC. This rearrangement joins TRBV4-1 to TRBJ2-5, with 7 bases aligning to TRBD1. The CDR3 loop spans 13 amino acids. The germline CDR1 and CDR2 sequences are MGHRA and YSYEKL. Trimming at V came to 4 bases and at J to 6 bases, leaving 5 bases not matched to a gene.

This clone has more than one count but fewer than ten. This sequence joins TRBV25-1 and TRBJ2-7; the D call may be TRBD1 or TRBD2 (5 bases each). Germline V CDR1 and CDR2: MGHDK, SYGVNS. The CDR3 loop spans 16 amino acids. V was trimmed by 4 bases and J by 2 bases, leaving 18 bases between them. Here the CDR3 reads CASSGSGTVVPYEQYF. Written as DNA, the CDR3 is TGTGCCAGCAGTGGTTCCGGGACGGTTGTTCCCTACGAGCAGTACTTC.

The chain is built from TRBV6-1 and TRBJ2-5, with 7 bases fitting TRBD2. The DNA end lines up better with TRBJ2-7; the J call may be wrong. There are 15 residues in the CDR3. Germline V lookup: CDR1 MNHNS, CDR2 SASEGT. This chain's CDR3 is CASSEKSSGYYEQYF. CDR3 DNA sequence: TGTGCCAGCAGTGAAAAGTCTAGCGGATACTACGAGCAGTACTTC.

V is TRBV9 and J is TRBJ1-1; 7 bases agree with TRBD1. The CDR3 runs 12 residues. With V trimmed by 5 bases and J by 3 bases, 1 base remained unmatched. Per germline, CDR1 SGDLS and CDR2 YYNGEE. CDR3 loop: CASSGQDTEAFF. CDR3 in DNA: TGTGCCAGCAGTGGACAGGACACTGAAGCTTTCTTT.

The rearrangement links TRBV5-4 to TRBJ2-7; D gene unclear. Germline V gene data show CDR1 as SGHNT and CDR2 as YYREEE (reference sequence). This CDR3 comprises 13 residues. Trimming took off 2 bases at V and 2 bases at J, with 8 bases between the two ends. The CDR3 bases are TGTGCCAGCAGCTTAGGCGGAACCTACGAGCAGTACTTC. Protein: CASSLGGTYEQYF.

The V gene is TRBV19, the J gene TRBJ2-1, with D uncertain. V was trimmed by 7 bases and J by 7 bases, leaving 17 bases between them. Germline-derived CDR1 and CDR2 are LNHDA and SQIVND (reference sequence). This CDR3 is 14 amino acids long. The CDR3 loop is CASTGPGASNEQFF. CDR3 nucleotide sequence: TGTGCCAGTACCGGACCCGGAGCGTCGAATGAGCAGTTCTTC.

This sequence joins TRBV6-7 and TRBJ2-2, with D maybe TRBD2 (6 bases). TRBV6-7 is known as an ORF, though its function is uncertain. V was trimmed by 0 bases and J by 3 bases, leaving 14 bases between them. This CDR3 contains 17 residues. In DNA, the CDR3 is TGTGCCAGCAGTTACTCGAGAGTGGGGGGAGACACCGGGGAGCTGTTTTTT. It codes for CASSYSRVGGDTGELFF.

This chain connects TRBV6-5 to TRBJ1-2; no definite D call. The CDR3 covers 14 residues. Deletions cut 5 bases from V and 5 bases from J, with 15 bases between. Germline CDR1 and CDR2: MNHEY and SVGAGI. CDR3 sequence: CASSPETDGYGYTF. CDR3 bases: TGTGCCAGCAGTCCAGAGACGGACGGGTATGGCTACACCTTC.

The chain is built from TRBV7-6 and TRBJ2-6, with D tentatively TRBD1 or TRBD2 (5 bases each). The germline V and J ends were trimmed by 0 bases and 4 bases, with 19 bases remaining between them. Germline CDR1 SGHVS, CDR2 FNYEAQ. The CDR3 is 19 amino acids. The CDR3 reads CASSLASRDPQKGANVLTF. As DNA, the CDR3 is TGTGCCAGCAGCTTAGCTTCCCGGGACCCCCAAAAGGGGGCCAACGTCCTGACTTTC.

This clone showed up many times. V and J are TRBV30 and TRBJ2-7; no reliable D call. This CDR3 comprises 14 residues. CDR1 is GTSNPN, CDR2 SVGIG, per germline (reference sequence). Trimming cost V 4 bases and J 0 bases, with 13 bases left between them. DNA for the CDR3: TGTGCCTGGACCAGATCCCCGAGCTCCTACGAGCAGTACTTC. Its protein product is CAWTRSPSSYEQYF. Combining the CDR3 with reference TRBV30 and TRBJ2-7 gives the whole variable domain SQTIHQWPATLVQPVGSPLSLECTVEGTSNPNLYWYRQAAGRGLQLLFYSVGIGQISSEVPQNLSASRPQDRQFILSSKKLLLSDSGFYLCAWTRSPSSYEQYFGPGTRLTVT.

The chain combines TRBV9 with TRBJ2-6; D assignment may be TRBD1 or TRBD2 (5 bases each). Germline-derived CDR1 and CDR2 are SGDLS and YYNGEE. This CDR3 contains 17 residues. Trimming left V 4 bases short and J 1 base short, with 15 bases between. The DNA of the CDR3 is TGTGCCAGCAGCTCACCGGGACGGCGATCTGGGGCCAACGTCCTGACTTTC. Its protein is CASSSPGRRSGANVLTF. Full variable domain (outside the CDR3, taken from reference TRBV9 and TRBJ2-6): DSGVTQTPKHLITATGQRVTLRCSPRSGDLSVYWYQQSLDQGLQFLIQYYNGEERAKGNILERFSAQQFPDLHSELNLSSLELGDSALYFCASSSPGRRSGANVLTFGAGSRLTVL.

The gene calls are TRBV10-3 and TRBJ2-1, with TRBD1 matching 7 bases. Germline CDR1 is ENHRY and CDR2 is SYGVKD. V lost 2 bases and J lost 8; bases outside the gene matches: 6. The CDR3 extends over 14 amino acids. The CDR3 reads CAISEGQALYEQFF. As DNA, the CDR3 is TGTGCCATCAGTGAGGGACAGGCGCTCTATGAGCAGTTCTTC.

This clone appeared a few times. The CDR3 nucleotides read TGTGCCGGTATTGACCGTTTGGCTGAAGCTTTCTTT. Translating gives CAGIDRLAEAFF. This chain connects TRBV30 to TRBJ1-1; D not resolved. The V end lost 8 bases, the J end lost 6 bases, and 16 bases lay between the germline ends. From germline, CDR1 is GTSNPN and CDR2 SVGIG (reference sequence). The CDR3 has 12 residues.

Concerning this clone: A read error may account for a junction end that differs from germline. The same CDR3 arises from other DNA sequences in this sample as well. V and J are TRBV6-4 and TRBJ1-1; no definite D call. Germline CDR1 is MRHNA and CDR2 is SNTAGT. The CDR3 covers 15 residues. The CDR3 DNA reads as TGTGCCAGCAGTGAGCAGGCCCGTATGAACACTGAAGCCTTCTTT. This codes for CASSEQARMNTEAFF.

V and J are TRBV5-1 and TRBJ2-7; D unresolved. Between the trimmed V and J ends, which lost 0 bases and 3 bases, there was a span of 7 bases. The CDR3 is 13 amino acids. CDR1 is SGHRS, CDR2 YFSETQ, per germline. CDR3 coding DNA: TGCGCCAGCAGCTTGGCCAACAACTACGAGCAGTACTTC. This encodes CASSLANNYEQYF.

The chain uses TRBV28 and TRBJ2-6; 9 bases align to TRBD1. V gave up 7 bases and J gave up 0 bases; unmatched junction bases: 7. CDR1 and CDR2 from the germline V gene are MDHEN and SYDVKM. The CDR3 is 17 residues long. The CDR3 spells CASNTGGIGSGANVLTF. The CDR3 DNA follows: TGTGCCAGCAACACAGGGGGCATTGGCTCTGGGGCCAACGTCCTGACTTTC.

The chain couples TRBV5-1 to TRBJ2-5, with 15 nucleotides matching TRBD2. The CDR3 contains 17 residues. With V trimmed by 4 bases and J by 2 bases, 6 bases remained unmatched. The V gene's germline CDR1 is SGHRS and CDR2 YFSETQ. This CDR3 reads CASSTGLAGGLQETQYF. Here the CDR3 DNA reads TGCGCCAGCAGCACCGGACTAGCGGGGGGGCTGCAAGAGACCCAGTACTTC.